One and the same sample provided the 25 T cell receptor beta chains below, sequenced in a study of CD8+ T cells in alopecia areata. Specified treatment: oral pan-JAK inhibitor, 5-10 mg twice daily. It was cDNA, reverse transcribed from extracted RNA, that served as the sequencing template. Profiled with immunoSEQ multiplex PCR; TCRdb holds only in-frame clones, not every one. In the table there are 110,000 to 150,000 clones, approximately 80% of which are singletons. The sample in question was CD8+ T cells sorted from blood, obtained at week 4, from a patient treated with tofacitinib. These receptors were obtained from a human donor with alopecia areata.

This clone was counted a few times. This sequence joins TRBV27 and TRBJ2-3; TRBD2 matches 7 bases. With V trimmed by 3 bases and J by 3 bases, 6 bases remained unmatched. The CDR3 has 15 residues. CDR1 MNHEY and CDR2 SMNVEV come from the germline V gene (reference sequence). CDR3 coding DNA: TGTGCCAGCAGTTTGGGTGCGGGAGAGACAGATACGCAGTATTTT. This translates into CASSLGAGETDTQYF.

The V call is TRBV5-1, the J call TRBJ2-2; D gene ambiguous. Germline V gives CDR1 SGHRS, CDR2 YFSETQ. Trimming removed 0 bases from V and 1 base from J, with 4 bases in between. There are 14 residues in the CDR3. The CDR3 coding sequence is TGCGCCAGCAGCTTGGGGCAGAACACCGGGGAGCTGTTTTTT. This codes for CASSLGQNTGELFF.

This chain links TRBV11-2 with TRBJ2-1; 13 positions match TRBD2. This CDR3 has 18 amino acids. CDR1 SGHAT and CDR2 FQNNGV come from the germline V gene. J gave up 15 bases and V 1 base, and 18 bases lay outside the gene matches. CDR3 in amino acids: CASSLATSGGIRYNERFF. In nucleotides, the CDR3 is TGTGCCAGCAGCTTAGCGACTAGCGGGGGGATAAGATACAATGAACGGTTCTTC.

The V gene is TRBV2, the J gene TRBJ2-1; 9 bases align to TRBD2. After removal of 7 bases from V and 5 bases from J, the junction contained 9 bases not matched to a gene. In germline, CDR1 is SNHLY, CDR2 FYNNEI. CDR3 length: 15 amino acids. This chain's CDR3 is CASKGGASGNNEQFF. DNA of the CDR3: TGTGCCAGCAAAGGGGGGGCTAGCGGGAACAATGAGCAGTTCTTC.

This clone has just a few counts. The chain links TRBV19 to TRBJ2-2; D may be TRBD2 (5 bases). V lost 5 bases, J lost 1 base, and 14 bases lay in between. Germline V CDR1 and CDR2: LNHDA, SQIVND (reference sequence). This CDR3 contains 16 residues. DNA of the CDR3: TGTGCCAGTAGTTCGCGGGCGACAATGAACACCGGGGAGCTGTTTTTT. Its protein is CASSSRATMNTGELFF.

CDR3 coding DNA: TGCGCCAGCAGCATCCGGGACGAGAGAGTTCTTGGGCAGTACTTC. Translated: CASSIRDERVLGQYF. This sequence joins TRBV5-1 and TRBJ2-7; D may correspond to TRBD1 or TRBD2 (5 bases each). Germline lookup yields CDR1 SGHRS and CDR2 YFSETQ. This CDR3 is built from 15 residues. V was clipped by 4 bases and J by 9 bases, with 23 bases between them. Using reference TRBV5-1 and TRBJ2-7 for the parts outside the CDR3, the full variable domain is KAGVTQTPRYLIKTRGQQVTLSCSPISGHRSVSWYQQTPGQGLQFLFEYFSETQRNKGNFPGRFSGRQFSNSRSEMNVSTLELGDSALYLCASSIRDERVLGQYFGPGTRLTVT.

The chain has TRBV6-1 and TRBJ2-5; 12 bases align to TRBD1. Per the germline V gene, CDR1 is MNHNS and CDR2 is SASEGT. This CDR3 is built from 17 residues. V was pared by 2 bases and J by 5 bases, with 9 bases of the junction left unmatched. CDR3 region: CASSENPGTGGWETQYF. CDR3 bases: TGTGCCAGCAGTGAAAACCCTGGGACAGGGGGCTGGGAGACCCAGTACTTC.

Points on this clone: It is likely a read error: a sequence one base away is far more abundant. The CDR3 coding sequence is TGTGCCAGCAGTTGGACGGAGAACACTGAAGCTTTCTTT. Its protein is CASSWTENTEAFF. The rearrangement uses TRBV27 and TRBJ1-1; D is unresolved. The ends were cut back, 4 bases at V and 1 base at J, with 7 bases in the middle. CDR3 size: 13 residues. In germline, CDR1 is MNHEY, CDR2 SMNVEV (reference sequence).

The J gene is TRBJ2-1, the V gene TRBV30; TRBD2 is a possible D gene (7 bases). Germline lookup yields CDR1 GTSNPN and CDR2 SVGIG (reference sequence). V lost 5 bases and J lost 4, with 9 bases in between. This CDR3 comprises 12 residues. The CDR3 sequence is CAWRGAYNEQFF. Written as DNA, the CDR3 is TGTGCCTGGCGGGGGGCTTACAATGAGCAGTTCTTC.

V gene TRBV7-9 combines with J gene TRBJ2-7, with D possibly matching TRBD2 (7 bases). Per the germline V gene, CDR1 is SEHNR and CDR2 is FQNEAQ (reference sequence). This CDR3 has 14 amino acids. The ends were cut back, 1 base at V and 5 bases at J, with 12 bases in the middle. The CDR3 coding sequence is TGTGCCAGCAGCTTAGACGGGGGGCACCACGAGCAGTACTTC. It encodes CASSLDGGHHEQYF.

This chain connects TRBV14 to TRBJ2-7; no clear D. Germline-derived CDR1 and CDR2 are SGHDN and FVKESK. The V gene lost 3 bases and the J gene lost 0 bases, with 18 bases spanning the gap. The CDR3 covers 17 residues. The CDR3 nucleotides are TGTGCCAGCAGCCAGGAATCCACGGACCCAAGCTCCTACGAGCAGTACTTC. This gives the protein CASSQESTDPSSYEQYF.

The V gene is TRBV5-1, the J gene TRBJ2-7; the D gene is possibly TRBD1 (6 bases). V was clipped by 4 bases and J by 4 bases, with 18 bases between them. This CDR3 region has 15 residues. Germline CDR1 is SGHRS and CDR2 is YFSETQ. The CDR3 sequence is CASSPEGVEPYEQYF. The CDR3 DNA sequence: TGCGCCAGCAGCCCCGAGGGGGTAGAGCCTTACGAGCAGTACTTC.

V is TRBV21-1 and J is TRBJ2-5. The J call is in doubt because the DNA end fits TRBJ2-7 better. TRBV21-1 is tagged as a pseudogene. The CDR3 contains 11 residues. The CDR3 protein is CASTGNYEQYF. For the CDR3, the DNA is TGTGCCAGCACCGGAAATTACGAGCAGTACTTC.

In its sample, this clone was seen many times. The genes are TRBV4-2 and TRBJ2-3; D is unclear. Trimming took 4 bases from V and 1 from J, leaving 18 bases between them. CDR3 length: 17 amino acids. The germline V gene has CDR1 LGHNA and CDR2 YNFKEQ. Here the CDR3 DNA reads TGTGCCAGCAGCCGTCCTATACATGGTAGGGGCACAGATACGCAGTATTTT. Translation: CASSRPIHGRGTDTQYF.

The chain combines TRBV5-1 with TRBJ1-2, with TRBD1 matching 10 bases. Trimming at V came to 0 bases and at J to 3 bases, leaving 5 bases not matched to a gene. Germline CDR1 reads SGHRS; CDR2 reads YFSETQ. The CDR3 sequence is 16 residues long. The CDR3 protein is CASSLAGTGADYGYTF. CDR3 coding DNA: TGCGCCAGCAGCTTGGCCGGGACAGGGGCAGACTATGGCTACACCTTC.

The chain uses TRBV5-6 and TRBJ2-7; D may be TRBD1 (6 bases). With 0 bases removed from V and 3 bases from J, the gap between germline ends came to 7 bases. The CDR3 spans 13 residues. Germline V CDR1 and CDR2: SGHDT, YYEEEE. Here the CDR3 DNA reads TGTGCCAGCAGCTTGGGGGGACACTACGAGCAGTACTTC. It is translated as CASSLGGHYEQYF.

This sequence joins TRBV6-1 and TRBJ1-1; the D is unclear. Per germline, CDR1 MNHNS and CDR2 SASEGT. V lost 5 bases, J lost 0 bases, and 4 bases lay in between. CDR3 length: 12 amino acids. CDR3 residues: CASSSVNTEAFF. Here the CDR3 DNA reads TGTGCCAGCAGTTCAGTGAACACTGAAGCTTTCTTT.

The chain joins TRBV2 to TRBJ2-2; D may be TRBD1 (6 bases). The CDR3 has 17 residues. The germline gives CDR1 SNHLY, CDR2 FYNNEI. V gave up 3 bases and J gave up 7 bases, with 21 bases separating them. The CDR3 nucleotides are TGTGCCAGCAGTGAGGACGATTTCGGACAGTCCGGCGGGGAGCTGTTTTTT. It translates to CASSEDDFGQSGGELFF.

The CDR3 DNA reads TGTGCCTGGGAGCGGGGGGTTAGGGATACGCAGTATTTT. Amino acid sequence: CAWERGVRDTQYF. The chain has TRBV30 and TRBJ2-3; TRBD2 matches 9 bases. With 5 bases clipped from V and 6 bases from J, the junction kept 6 bases outside the gene matches. The germline CDR1 and CDR2 sequences are GTSNPN and SVGIG (reference sequence). This CDR3 has 13 amino acids.

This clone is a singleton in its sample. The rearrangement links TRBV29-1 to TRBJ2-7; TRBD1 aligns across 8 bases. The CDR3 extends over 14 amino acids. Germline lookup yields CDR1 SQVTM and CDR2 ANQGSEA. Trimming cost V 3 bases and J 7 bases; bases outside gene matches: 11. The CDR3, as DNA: TGCAGCGTTGAGACAGGGGAAGTGTACGGGGAGCAGTACTTC. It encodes CSVETGEVYGEQYF.

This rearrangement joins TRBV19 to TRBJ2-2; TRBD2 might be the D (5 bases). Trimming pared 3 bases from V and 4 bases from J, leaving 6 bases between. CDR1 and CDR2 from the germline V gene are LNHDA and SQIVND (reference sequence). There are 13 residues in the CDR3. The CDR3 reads CASSIAGTGELFF. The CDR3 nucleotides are TGTGCCAGTAGTATTGCGGGCACCGGGGAGCTGTTTTTT.

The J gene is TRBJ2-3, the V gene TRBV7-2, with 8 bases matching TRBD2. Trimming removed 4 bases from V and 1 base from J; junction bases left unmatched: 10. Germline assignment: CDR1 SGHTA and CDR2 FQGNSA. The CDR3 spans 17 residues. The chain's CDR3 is CASSSGKRGPGTDTQYF. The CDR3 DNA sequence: TGTGCCAGCAGCTCCGGAAAGCGGGGGCCCGGCACAGATACGCAGTATTTT. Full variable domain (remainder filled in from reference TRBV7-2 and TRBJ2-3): GAGVSQSPSNKVTEKGKDVELRCDPISGHTALYWYRQSLGQGLEFLIYFQGNSAPDKSGLPSDRFSAERTGGSVSTLTIQRTQQEDSAVYLCASSSGKRGPGTDTQYFGPGTRLTVL.

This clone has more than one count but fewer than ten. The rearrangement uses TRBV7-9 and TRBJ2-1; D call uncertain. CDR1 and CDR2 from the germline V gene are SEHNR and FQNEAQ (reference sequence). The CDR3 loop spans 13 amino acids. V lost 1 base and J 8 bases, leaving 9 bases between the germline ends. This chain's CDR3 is CASSLGQAYEQFF. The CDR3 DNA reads TGTGCCAGCAGCTTAGGTCAGGCCTATGAGCAGTTCTTC.

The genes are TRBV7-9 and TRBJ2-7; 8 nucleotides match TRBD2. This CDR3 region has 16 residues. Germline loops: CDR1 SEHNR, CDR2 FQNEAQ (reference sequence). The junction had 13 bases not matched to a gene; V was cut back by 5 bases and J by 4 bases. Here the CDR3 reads CASSPPLSGGRYEQYF. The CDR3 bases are TGTGCCAGCAGCCCTCCCCTGAGCGGGGGAAGGTACGAGCAGTACTTC.

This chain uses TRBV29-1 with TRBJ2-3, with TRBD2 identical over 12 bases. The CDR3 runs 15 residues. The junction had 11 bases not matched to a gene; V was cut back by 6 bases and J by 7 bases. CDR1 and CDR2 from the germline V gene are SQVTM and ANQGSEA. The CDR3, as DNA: TGCAGCGTCGTTCTAGCGGGGGGGAGCGGGTATACGCAGTATTTT. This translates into CSVVLAGGSGYTQYF.